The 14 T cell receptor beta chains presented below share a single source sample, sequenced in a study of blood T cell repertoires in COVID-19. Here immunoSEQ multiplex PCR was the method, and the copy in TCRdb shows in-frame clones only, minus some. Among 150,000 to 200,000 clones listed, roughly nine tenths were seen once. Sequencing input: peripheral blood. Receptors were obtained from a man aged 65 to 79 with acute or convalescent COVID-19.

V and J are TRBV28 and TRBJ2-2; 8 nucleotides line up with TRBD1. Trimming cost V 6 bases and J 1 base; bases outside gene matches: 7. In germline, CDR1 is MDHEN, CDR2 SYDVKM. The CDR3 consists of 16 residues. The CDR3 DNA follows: TGTGCCAGCAGAGGGACCGGGACAGGGAACACCGGGGAGCTGTTTTTT. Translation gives CASRGTGTGNTGELFF. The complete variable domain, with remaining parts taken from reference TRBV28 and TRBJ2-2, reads DVKVTQSSRYLVKRTGEKVFLECVQDMDHENMFWYRQDPGLGLRLIYFSYDVKMKEKGDIPEGYSVSREKKERFSLILESASTNQTSMYLCASRGTGTGNTGELFFGEGSRLTVL.

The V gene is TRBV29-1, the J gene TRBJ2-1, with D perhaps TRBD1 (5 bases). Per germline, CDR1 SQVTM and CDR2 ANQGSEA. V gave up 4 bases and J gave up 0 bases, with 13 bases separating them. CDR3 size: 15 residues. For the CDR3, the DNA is TGCAGCGTTGGATGGGGCGGAGACTCCTACAATGAGCAGTTCTTC. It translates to CSVGWGGDSYNEQFF.

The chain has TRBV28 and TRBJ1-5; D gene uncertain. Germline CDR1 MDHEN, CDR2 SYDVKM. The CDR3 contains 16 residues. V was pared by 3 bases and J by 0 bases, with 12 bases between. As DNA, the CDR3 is TGTGCCAGCAGTTTTGGTAGTGGTTATAGCAATCAGCCCCAGCATTTT. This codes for CASSFGSGYSNQPQHF.

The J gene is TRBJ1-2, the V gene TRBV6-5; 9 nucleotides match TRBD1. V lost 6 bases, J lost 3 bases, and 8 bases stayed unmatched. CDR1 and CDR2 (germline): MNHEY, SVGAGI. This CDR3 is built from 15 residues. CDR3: CASREGGQGHYGYTF. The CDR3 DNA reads TGTGCCAGCAGGGAGGGGGGACAGGGACACTATGGCTACACCTTC.

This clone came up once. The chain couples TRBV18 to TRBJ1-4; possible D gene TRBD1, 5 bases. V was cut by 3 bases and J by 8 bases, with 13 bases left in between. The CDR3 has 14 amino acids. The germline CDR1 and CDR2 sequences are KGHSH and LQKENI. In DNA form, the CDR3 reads TGTGCCAGCTCACCGGCCCTAAGGGGCGAAAAACTGTTTTTT. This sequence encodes CASSPALRGEKLFF.

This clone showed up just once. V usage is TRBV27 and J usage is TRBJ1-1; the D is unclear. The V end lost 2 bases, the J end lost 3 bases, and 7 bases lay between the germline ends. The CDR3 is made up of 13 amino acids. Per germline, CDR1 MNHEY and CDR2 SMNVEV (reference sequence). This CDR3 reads CASSLKYDTEAFF. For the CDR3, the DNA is TGTGCCAGCAGTTTAAAATATGACACTGAAGCTTTCTTT.

The CDR3 bases are TGCGCCAGCAGCTTCCCTACTCAGGGCCATGAGCAGTTCTTC. Translated, it gives CASSFPTQGHEQFF. The rearrangement links TRBV5-1 to TRBJ2-1; tentative D call: TRBD1 (5 bases). In germline, CDR1 is SGHRS, CDR2 YFSETQ. The CDR3 loop spans 14 amino acids. V was clipped by 2 bases and J by 8 bases, with 14 bases between them.

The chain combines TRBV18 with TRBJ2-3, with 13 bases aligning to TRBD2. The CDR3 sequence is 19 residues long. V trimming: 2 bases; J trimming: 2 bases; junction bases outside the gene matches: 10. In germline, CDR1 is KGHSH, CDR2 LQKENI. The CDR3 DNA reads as TGTGCCAGCTCACCAACGAGACTAGCGGGGGGACCTACCACAGATACGCAGTATTTT. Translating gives CASSPTRLAGGPTTDTQYF. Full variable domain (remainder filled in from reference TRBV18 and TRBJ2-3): NAGVMQNPRHLVRRRGQEARLRCSPMKGHSHVYWYRQLPEEGLKFMVYLQKENIIDESGMPKERFSAEFPKEGPSILRIQQVVRGDSAAYFCASSPTRLAGGPTTDTQYFGPGTRLTVL.

The CDR3 nucleotides read TGCAGCGCCATGAGGACAAACACTGAAGCTTTCTTT. It specifies CSAMRTNTEAFF. The chain combines TRBV29-1 with TRBJ1-1, with D maybe TRBD1 (5 bases). CDR1 is SQVTM and CDR2 is ANQGSEA in the germline V gene. This CDR3 is 12 amino acids long. V lost 7 bases and J lost 2, with 11 bases in between.

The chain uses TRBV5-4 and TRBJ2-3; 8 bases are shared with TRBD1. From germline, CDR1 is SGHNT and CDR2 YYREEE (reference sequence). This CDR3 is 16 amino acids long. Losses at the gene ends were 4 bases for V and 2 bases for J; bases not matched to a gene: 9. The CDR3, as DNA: TGTGCCAGCAGCGGGGTTAGGACAGGGTCCACAGATACGCAGTATTTT. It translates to CASSGVRTGSTDTQYF.

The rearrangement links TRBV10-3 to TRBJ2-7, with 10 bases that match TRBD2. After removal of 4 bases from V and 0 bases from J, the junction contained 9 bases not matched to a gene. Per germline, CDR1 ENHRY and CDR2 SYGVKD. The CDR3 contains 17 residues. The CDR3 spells CAISGTPGTSASYEQYF. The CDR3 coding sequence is TGTGCCATCAGTGGGACCCCCGGGACTAGCGCCTCCTACGAGCAGTACTTC.

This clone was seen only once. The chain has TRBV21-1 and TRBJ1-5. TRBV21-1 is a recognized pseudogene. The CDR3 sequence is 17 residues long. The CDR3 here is CASSNSGGSYPNQPQHF. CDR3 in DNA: TGTGCCAGCAGCAACTCGGGAGGCTCATACCCCAATCAGCCCCAGCATTTT.

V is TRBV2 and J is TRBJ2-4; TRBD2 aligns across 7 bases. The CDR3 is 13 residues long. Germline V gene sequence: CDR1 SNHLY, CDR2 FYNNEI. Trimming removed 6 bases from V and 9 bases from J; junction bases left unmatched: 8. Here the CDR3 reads CASRGGSRIIQYF. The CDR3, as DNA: TGTGCCAGCAGGGGGGGGAGTAGAATCATTCAGTACTTC.

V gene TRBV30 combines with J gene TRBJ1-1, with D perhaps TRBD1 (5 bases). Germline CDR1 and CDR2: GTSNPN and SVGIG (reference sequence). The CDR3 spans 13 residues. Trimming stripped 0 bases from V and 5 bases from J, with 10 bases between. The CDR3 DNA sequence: TGTGCCTGGAGTGTACTCCGGGGGACTGAAGCTTTCTTT. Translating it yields CAWSVLRGTEAFF.